These 14 T cell receptor beta chains were all obtained from the same sample, sequenced in a study of blood T cells in healthy people across ages (dated by TCRdb to the mid-2010s). The library was prepared using 5' RACE. The instrument was an Illumina HiSeq 2500. A second PCR of roughly 6 to 11 cycles was run with a J-beta primer mix and a sample-barcoded 5' primer. Starting from the raw public reads, TCRdb applied fastp trimming at Q25, assembled clones with MiXCR and retained in-frame beta chains. Every CDR3 protein is listed once, alongside the most common genes and DNA of its rows. The sample table shows 920,000 or so distinct CDR3 sequences, and around 45% are seen once. The ten largest account for 15% to 20% of the sample. The sequenced sample was blood. The receptors stem from a woman aged 55-70 years in good health.

The chain is built from TRBV27 and TRBJ2-7; 9 bases align to TRBD1. The CDR3 contains 17 residues. Germline CDR1 and CDR2: MNHEY and SMNVEV (reference sequence). The junction had 14 bases not matched to a gene; V was cut back by 8 bases and J by 0 bases. The CDR3 sequence is CASRDREASGISYEQYF. CDR3 nucleotides: TGTGCCAGCCGGGACAGGGAGGCGAGCGGGATCTCCTACGAGCAGTACTTC.

The rearrangement uses TRBV18 and TRBJ2-3; D gene uncertain. CDR3 length: 14 amino acids. Germline CDR1 and CDR2: KGHSH and LQKENI. The V and J ends lost 3 bases and 5 bases respectively, with 12 bases between them. CDR3 coding DNA: TGTGCCAGCTCACCTACGGTAAGAAGAGATACGCAGTATTTT. Amino acids: CASSPTVRRDTQYF.

V gene TRBV29-1 combines with J gene TRBJ2-5, with 7 bases that match TRBD1. The V gene's germline CDR1 is SQVTM and CDR2 ANQGSEA. J lost 2 bases, V lost 6 bases, and 6 bases had no gene match. The CDR3 is made up of 13 amino acids. CDR3 residues: CSVPQGLQETQYF. The CDR3 nucleotides are TGCAGCGTCCCACAGGGGCTACAAGAGACCCAGTACTTC.

This clonotype has just a few counts. The chain links TRBV11-2 to TRBJ1-4; D call uncertain. The CDR3 length is 13 residues. CDR1 and CDR2 from the germline V gene are SGHAT and FQNNGV. V was pared by 6 bases and J by 4 bases, with 9 bases between. CDR3 bases: TGTGCCAGCAGTTTAAGCGTTAATGAAAAACTGTTTTTT. Translation: CASSLSVNEKLFF.

The rearrangement joins TRBV4-2 to TRBJ2-7; TRBD1 aligns across 7 bases. In germline, CDR1 is LGHNA, CDR2 YNFKEQ. This CDR3 contains 15 residues. J was trimmed by 2 bases and V by 0 bases; bases with no gene match: 4. In DNA form, the CDR3 reads TGTGCCAGCAGCCAAGAGGGACAGAACCCCTACGAGCAGTACTTC. Translating gives CASSQEGQNPYEQYF.

This clonotype was recorded a few times. J is TRBJ2-6 and V is TRBV27, with D perhaps matching TRBD1 (6 bases). This CDR3 contains 15 residues. V gave up 7 bases and J gave up 2 bases, with 12 bases separating them. Germline V gene sequence: CDR1 MNHEY, CDR2 SMNVEV (reference sequence). This CDR3 reads CASTTRGPGANVLTF. CDR3 sequence (DNA): TGTGCCAGCACCACCAGGGGCCCTGGGGCCAACGTCCTGACTTTC.

The chain links TRBV5-4 to TRBJ2-4; TRBD2 might be the D (5 bases). The J call may be incorrect, as the DNA end agrees better with TRBJ2-7. The CDR3 is 14 residues long. Germline CDR1 and CDR2: SGHNT and YYREEE (reference sequence). CDR3 coding DNA: TGTGCCAGCAGCTTGGAGGGAGTCCCCTACGAGCAGTACTTC. Its protein product is CASSLEGVPYEQYF.

The chain employs TRBV20-1 and TRBJ2-7; D may be TRBD2 (5 bases). CDR1 and CDR2 (germline): DFQATT, SNEGSKA (reference sequence). CDR3 size: 16 residues. Trimming left V 6 bases short and J 7 bases short, with 28 bases between. As DNA, the CDR3 is TGCAGTGCACACTTGTTTAGGGAGAGCTCCTACAATGAGCAGTACTTC. Residues: CSAHLFRESSYNEQYF.

This chain links TRBV20-1 with TRBJ1-6; a weak D match, TRBD1 (5 bases). The V gene lost 3 bases and the J gene lost 7 bases, with 25 bases spanning the gap. Germline CDR1 is DFQATT and CDR2 is SNEGSKA (reference sequence). The CDR3 loop spans 18 amino acids. The CDR3 sequence: CSASPERAGRGLNSPLHF. The CDR3 region has the DNA TGCAGTGCTAGTCCCGAAAGGGCAGGGCGCGGATTGAATTCACCCCTCCACTTT.

V usage is TRBV12-3 or TRBV12-4 and J usage is TRBJ2-7, with 11 bases aligning to TRBD1. The CDR3 sequence is 14 residues long. The V gene end was trimmed by 4 bases and the J gene end by 6 bases; junction bases not matched to a gene: 5. CDR3 residues: CASSSSGQGGEQYF. Written as DNA, the CDR3 is TGTGCCAGCAGTTCCTCGGGACAGGGGGGCGAGCAGTACTTC.

The rearrangement uses TRBV18 and TRBJ2-7; possibly TRBD1 for D (6 bases). From germline, CDR1 is KGHSH and CDR2 LQKENI. The CDR3 loop spans 12 amino acids. Trimming took 1 base from V and 6 from J, leaving 7 bases between them. For the CDR3, the DNA is TGTGCCAGCTCACCACGGGACACCGAGCAGTACTTC. Amino acid sequence: CASSPRDTEQYF.

The gene calls are TRBV7-2 and TRBJ2-1; D may be TRBD2 (7 bases). The V and J ends lost 1 base and 12 bases respectively, with 19 bases between them. Germline V gene data show CDR1 as SGHTA and CDR2 as FQGNSA. The CDR3 is 15 amino acids. As DNA, the CDR3 is TGTGCCAGCAGCTTAGGGGGGGGCTTCCTACAGGGGCAGTTCTTC. Translating gives CASSLGGGFLQGQFF.

In DNA form, the CDR3 reads TGCAGCGTTGAACCCGAGGACCAAGAGACCCAGTACTTC. Its translation is CSVEPEDQETQYF. This rearrangement joins TRBV29-1 to TRBJ2-5, with D unresolved. The CDR3 length is 13 residues. V shed 2 bases and J shed 0 bases, with 7 bases lying between them. Germline-derived CDR1 and CDR2 are SQVTM and ANQGSEA.

This rearrangement joins TRBV10-3 to TRBJ2-7, with D maybe TRBD2 (6 bases). The germline V and J ends were trimmed by 10 bases and 6 bases, with 19 bases remaining between them. Per the germline V gene, CDR1 is ENHRY and CDR2 is SYGVKD. There are 13 residues in the CDR3. This chain's CDR3 is CATRDSSRSEQYF. The DNA for the CDR3 is TGTGCCACCCGGGACTCCTCTAGGAGCGAGCAGTACTTC.